The 12 T cell receptor beta chains listed next were all sequenced from one sample in a study of blood T cell repertoires in COVID-19. Sequencing used immunoSEQ multiplex PCR; TCRdb keeps in-frame clones, though not all of them. The data show approximately 230,000 clones, 70% to 85% seen once. Material: PBMCs or T cells enriched from blood (not recorded which). The receptors originated from a man aged 40-50 years who had recovered from COVID-19.

Only a few counts were recorded for this clone. J is TRBJ2-3 and V is TRBV10-2, with no clear D. V lost 6 bases and J lost 5, with 15 bases in between. CDR1 is WSHSY, CDR2 SAAADI, per germline. The CDR3 contains 14 residues. CDR3 sequence: CASRELIAVDTQYF. CDR3 in DNA: TGCGCCAGCAGGGAGCTAATAGCCGTAGATACGCAGTATTTT.

CDR3 bases: TGTGCCAGCAGCCCAACTTACAATGAGCAGTTCTTC. It specifies CASSPTYNEQFF. The genes are TRBV3-1 (or the pseudogene TRBV3-2) and TRBJ2-1; D ambiguous. This CDR3 region has 12 residues. Germline V CDR1 and CDR2: LGHDT, YNNKEL (reference sequence). Trimming pared 4 bases from V and 4 bases from J, leaving 5 bases between.

This clone was observed a few times. V and J are TRBV30 and TRBJ1-4; D is unclear. Per the germline V gene, CDR1 is GTSNPN and CDR2 is SVGIG (reference sequence). The CDR3 has 16 residues. Deletions cut 4 bases from V and 3 bases from J, with 18 bases between. This CDR3 is CAWTRPGWVSNEKLFF. The CDR3 coding sequence is TGTGCCTGGACCCGTCCGGGGTGGGTCTCTAATGAAAAACTGTTTTTT.

V gene TRBV7-9 combines with J gene TRBJ1-2; TRBD1 is a possible D gene (6 bases). The CDR3 runs to 12 residues. The V gene's germline CDR1 is SEHNR and CDR2 FQNEAQ (reference sequence). With 7 bases removed from V and 2 bases from J, the gap between germline ends came to 8 bases. The CDR3 protein is CASKGENYGYTF. In DNA, the CDR3 is TGTGCCAGCAAGGGGGAGAACTATGGCTACACCTTC.

The chain joins TRBV27 to TRBJ1-2, with 10 bases matching TRBD1. The CDR3 has 17 amino acids. Per germline, CDR1 MNHEY and CDR2 SMNVEV (reference sequence). The ends lost 3 bases at V and 3 bases at J; junction bases unmatched: 10. The CDR3 DNA follows: TGTGCCAGCAGTTTTGGGGACAGGGGCGGTAGTCACTATGGCTACACCTTC. It yields the protein CASSFGDRGGSHYGYTF.

This clone has only one observation. This rearrangement joins TRBV15 to TRBJ1-2; 8 bases agree with TRBD1. The V gene's germline CDR1 is LNHNV and CDR2 YYDKDF (reference sequence). Trimming at V came to 7 bases and at J to 8 bases, leaving 3 bases not matched to a gene. This CDR3 has 11 residues. CDR3 coding DNA: TGTGCCACCACAGGGGGCAGGGGCTACACCTTC. Its protein product is CATTGGRGYTF.

The chain has TRBV11-2 and TRBJ2-1; 8 nucleotides line up with TRBD2. This CDR3 is 16 amino acids long. Germline assignment: CDR1 SGHAT and CDR2 FQNNGV. V lost 6 bases to trimming and J lost 1 base; unmatched junction nucleotides: 8. As DNA, the CDR3 is TGTGCCAGCAGGACCCTAGCGGGCTCTTCCTACAATGAGCAGTTCTTC. Amino acids: CASRTLAGSSYNEQFF.

The chain combines TRBV5-1 with TRBJ2-1; tentatively, D is TRBD2 (5 bases). CDR1 is SGHRS, CDR2 YFSETQ, per germline. The CDR3 extends over 14 amino acids. Trimming shortened V by 0 bases and J by 10 bases, and 14 bases separated the two germline ends. CDR3 region: CASSLEAASEEQFF. The CDR3 DNA is TGCGCCAGCAGCTTGGAAGCGGCCTCAGAGGAGCAGTTCTTC.

The CDR3: CASSVDSPGYTF. CDR3 bases: TGTGCCAGCAGCGTCGACAGTCCTGGCTACACCTTC. V usage is TRBV5-6 and J usage is TRBJ1-2; a weak D match, TRBD1 (5 bases). Germline V CDR1 and CDR2: SGHDT, YYEEEE. CDR3 length: 12 residues. Trimming removed 4 bases from V and 7 bases from J, with 11 bases in between.

Concerning this clone: The same CDR3 arises from other DNA sequences in this sample as well. This sequence joins TRBV7-8 and TRBJ1-6; no clear D gene. The CDR3 is 13 amino acids. Germline V lookup: CDR1 SGHVS, CDR2 FQNEAQ. V lost 1 base and J lost 9, with 7 bases in between. CDR3 amino acids: CASSLGAGSPLHF. The CDR3 coding sequence is TGTGCCAGCAGCTTAGGGGCTGGTTCACCCCTCCACTTT.

This sequence joins TRBV4-2 and TRBJ2-1, with D possibly being TRBD1 (5 bases). V was cut by 1 base and J by 3 bases, with 10 bases left in between. Germline V CDR1 and CDR2: LGHNA, YNFKEQ. This CDR3 is 15 amino acids long. The DNA for the CDR3 is TGTGCCAGCAGCCAAGTGTCAGGGTACTACAATGAGCAGTTCTTC. The encoded protein is CASSQVSGYYNEQFF.

The chain carries TRBV10-3 and TRBJ2-7; D is uncertain. V lost 2 bases to trimming and J lost 4 bases, with 15 bases between them. CDR1 and CDR2 (germline): ENHRY, SYGVKD. The CDR3 sequence is 15 residues long. The CDR3 DNA sequence: TGTGCCATCAGTGAGCCCGGCCTGTCGAGGTACGAGCAGTACTTC. Translation: CAISEPGLSRYEQYF.